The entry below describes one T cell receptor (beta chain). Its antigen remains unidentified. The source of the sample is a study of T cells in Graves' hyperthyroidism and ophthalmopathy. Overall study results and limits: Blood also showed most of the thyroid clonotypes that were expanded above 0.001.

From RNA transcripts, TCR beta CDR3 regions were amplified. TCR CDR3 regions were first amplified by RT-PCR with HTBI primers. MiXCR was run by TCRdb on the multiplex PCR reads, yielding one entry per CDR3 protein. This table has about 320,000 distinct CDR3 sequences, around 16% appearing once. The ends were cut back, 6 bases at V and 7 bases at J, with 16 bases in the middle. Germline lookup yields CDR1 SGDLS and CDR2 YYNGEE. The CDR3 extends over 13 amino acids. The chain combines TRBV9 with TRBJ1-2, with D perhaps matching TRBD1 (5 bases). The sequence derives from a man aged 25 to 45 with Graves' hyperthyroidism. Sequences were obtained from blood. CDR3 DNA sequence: TGTGCCAGCACCTATACCGCAGGGACTGGCTACACCTTC. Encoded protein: CASTYTAGTGYTF.